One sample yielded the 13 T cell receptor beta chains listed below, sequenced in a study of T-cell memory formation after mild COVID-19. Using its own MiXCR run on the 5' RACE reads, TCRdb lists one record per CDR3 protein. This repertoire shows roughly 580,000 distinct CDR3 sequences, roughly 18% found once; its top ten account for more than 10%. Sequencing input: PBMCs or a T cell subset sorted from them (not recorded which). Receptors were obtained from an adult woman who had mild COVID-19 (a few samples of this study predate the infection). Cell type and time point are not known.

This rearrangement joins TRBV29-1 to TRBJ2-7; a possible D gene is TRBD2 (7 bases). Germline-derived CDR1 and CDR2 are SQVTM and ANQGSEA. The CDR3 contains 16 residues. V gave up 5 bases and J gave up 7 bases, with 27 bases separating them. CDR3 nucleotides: TGCAGCGTTAAGGGGGGGCTGGTGGCGGGAGCCCGGGAGCAGTACTTC. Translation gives CSVKGGLVAGAREQYF.

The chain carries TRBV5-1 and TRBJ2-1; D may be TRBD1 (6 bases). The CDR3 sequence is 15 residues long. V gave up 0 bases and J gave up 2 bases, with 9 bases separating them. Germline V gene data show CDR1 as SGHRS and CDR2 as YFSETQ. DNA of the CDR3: TGCGCCAGCAGCTTGGGGGGGCCTACCTACAATGAGCAGTTCTTC. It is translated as CASSLGGPTYNEQFF.

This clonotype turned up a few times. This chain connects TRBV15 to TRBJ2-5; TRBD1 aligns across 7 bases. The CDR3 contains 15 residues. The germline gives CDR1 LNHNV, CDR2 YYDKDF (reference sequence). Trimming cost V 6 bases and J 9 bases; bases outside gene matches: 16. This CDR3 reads CATRRLGGEQGAQYF. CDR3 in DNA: TGTGCCACCAGAAGACTTGGTGGGGAGCAGGGGGCCCAGTACTTC.

The CDR3 DNA sequence: TGCAGTGCTAGACTCGTAGATAGGCGGGATAGGGCAGATACGCAGTATTTT. Protein product: CSARLVDRRDRADTQYF. The chain combines TRBV20-1 with TRBJ2-3, with D possibly being TRBD2 (6 bases). CDR1 DFQATT and CDR2 SNEGSKA come from the germline V gene (reference sequence). V was shortened by 2 bases and J by 4 bases, with 22 bases between the two germline ends. The CDR3 sequence is 17 residues long.

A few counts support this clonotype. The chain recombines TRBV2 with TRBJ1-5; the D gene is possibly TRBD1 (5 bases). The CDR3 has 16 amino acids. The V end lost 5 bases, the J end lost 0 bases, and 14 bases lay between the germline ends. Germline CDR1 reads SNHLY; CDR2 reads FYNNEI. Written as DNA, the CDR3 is TGTGCCAGCAGTTCCCACAGGATGTATAGCAATCAGCCCCAGCATTTT. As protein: CASSSHRMYSNQPQHF.

The CDR3 DNA reads TGTGCCAGCAGTTTAATACTAGCGGGAGGGTCCTACGAGCAGTACTTC. It encodes CASSLILAGGSYEQYF. J is TRBJ2-7 and V is TRBV28; 13 nucleotides match TRBD2. CDR1 MDHEN and CDR2 SYDVKM come from the germline V gene. V was pared by 2 bases and J by 1 base, with 2 bases of the junction left unmatched. The CDR3 covers 16 residues.

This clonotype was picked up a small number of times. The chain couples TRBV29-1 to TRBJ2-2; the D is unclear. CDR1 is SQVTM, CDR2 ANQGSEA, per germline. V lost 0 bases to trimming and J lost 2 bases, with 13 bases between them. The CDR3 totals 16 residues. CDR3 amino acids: CSVEDPRKANTGELFF. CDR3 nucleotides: TGCAGCGTTGAAGATCCACGGAAAGCAAACACCGGGGAGCTGTTTTTT.

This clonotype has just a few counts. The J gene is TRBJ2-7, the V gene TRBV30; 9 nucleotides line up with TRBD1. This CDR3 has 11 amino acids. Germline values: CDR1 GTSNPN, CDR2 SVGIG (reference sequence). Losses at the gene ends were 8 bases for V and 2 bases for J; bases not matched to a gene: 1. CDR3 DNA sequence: TGTGCCGGACAGGGGACCTACGAGCAGTACTTC. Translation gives CAGQGTYEQYF.

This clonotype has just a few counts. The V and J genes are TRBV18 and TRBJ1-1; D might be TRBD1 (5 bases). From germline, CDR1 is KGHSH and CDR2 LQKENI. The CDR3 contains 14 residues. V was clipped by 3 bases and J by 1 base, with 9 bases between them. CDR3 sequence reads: CASSPATANTEAFF. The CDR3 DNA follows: TGTGCCAGCTCACCCGCGACAGCGAACACTGAAGCTTTCTTT.

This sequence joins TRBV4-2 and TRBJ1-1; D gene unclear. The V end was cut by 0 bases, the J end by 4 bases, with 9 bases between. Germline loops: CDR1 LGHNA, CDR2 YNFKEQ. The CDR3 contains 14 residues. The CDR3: CASSQEYAGTEAFF. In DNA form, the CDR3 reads TGTGCCAGCAGCCAAGAGTATGCGGGCACTGAAGCTTTCTTT.

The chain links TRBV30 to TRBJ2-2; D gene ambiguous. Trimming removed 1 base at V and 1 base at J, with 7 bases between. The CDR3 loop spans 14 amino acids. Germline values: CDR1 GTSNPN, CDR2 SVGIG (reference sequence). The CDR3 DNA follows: TGTGCCTGGAGTGCCGGGCTGAACACCGGGGAGCTGTTTTTT. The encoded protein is CAWSAGLNTGELFF.

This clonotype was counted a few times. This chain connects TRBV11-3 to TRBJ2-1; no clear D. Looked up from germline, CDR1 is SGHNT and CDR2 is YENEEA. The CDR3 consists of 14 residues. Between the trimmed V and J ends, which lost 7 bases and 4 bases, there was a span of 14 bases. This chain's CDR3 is CASTAAFGYNEQFF. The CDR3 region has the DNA TGTGCCAGCACCGCTGCTTTCGGGTACAATGAGCAGTTCTTC. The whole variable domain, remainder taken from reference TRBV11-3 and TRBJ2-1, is EAGVVQSPRYKIIEKKQPVAFWCNPISGHNTLYWYLQNLGQGPELLIRYENEEAVDDSQLPKDRFSAERLKGVDSTLKIQPAELGDSAVYLCASTAAFGYNEQFFGPGTRLTVL.

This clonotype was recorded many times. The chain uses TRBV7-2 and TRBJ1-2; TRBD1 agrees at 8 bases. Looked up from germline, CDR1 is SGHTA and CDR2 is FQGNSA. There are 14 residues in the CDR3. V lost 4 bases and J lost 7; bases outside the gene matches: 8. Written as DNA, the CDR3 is TGTGCCAGCAGCTCCCGGACAGGGACTGGTGGCTACACCTTC. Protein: CASSSRTGTGGYTF.